Each of the 19 T cell receptor beta chains below was sequenced from the same sample in a study of blood T cells in healthy people across ages. The authors ran a second PCR of 7 to 11 cycles using a sample-barcoded 5' primer and a J-beta primer mix. TCRdb re-called the 5' RACE reads with MiXCR, one entry per CDR3 protein. The sample shows around 1,700,000 distinct CDR3 sequences, approximately 30% of them seen only once. Source material: blood. These receptors were taken from a woman aged 30 to 39 in good health.

Details on this clonotype: Given a much more abundant clone one base away, this may be a read error. The V and J genes are TRBV20-1 and TRBJ2-7; 10 bases map to TRBD2. The CDR3 spans 16 residues. CDR1 DFQATT and CDR2 SNEGSKA come from the germline V gene (reference sequence). Germline trimming cut 7 bases from V and 7 bases from J; bases unmatched to any gene: 19. The CDR3 here is CSVRAIAGGVVNEQYF. In DNA form, the CDR3 reads TGCAGTGTTCGGGCAATAGCGGGGGGCGTCGTCAATGAGCAGTACTTC.

Details on this clonotype: One junction end does not reproduce the germline sequence, and a read error may be involved. V usage is TRBV5-5 and J usage is TRBJ1-5; no firm D call. The germline V gene has CDR1 SGHKS and CDR2 YYEKEE (reference sequence). The CDR3 runs 12 residues. CDR3 protein: CVSSFPNQPQHF. In DNA form, the CDR3 reads TGTGTCAGCAGTTTTCCTAATCAGCCCCAGCATTTT.

This clonotype was counted only a few times. The CDR3 protein is CSAKDGRMNTEAFF. The CDR3 nucleotides are TGCAGTGCTAAGGACGGACGCATGAACACTGAAGCTTTCTTT. V is TRBV20-1 and J is TRBJ1-1; no clear D. This CDR3 comprises 14 residues. With 4 bases removed from V and 0 bases from J, the gap between germline ends came to 12 bases. Germline CDR1 is DFQATT and CDR2 is SNEGSKA (reference sequence).

The chain has TRBV20-1 and TRBJ1-2, with D possibly TRBD1 on 6 matching bases. Trimming cost V 1 base and J 6 bases, with 15 bases left between them. The CDR3 length is 14 residues. CDR1 is DFQATT, CDR2 SNEGSKA, per germline (reference sequence). DNA for the CDR3: TGCAGTGCTAGAGCACAGGGCCTATATGATGGCTACACCTTC. Protein sequence: CSARAQGLYDGYTF.

On this clonotype itself: The junction departs from the called germline gene at one end, perhaps through a read error. The chain links TRBV7-9 to TRBJ2-4; possible D gene TRBD2, 6 bases. The germline V gene has CDR1 SEHNR and CDR2 FQNEAQ (reference sequence). The CDR3 totals 15 residues. The CDR3: CASSQGEGGKNIQYF. The CDR3 region has the DNA TGTGCCAGCAGCCAAGGCGAGGGAGGCAAAAACATCCAGTACTTC.

CDR3 in DNA: TGTGCCATCAGTGAGGGGGCAGATAGCAATCAGCCCCAGCATTTT. Its translation is CAISEGADSNQPQHF. This chain joins TRBV10-3 and TRBJ1-5; D may be TRBD1 (5 bases). With 2 bases removed from V and 0 bases from J, the gap between germline ends came to 8 bases. This CDR3 has 15 amino acids. Germline-derived CDR1 and CDR2 are ENHRY and SYGVKD.

As regards this clonotype: One end of the junction fails to match germline, which may point to a read error. This chain uses TRBV12-5 with TRBJ2-2, with 11 nucleotides matching TRBD2. CDR1 and CDR2 from the germline V gene are LGHNT and FRNRAP. The CDR3 is 16 amino acids. DNA of the CDR3: TGTTCTAGTGGTCCCGCGGCTAGCGGGAGGATCGGGGAGCTGTTTTTT. The encoded protein is CSSGPAASGRIGELFF.

Note on this clonotype: Mismatch with germline at one junction end may stem from a read error. V and J are TRBV28 and TRBJ1-2; perhaps TRBD1 as D (6 bases). Germline assignment: CDR1 MDHEN and CDR2 SYDVKM. The CDR3 contains 11 residues. CDR3 sequence reads: CASSFRGGHTF. CDR3 DNA sequence: TGTGCCAGCAGTTTCAGGGGTGGCCACACCTTC.

This clonotype was counted only a few times. The chain uses TRBV3-1 and TRBJ2-1; TRBD2 is a possible D gene (5 bases). V was cut by 0 bases and J by 8 bases, with 26 bases left in between. The length of the CDR3 is 19 residues. Germline CDR1 reads LGHDT; CDR2 reads YNNKEL (reference sequence). The CDR3 bases are TGTGCCAGCAGCCAAGATGCACCCAAGTGGCTAGCTCGAACTCATGAGCAGTTCTTC. It translates to CASSQDAPKWLARTHEQFF.

This chain links TRBV5-5 with TRBJ1-5; D not resolved. Trimming took off 1 base at V and 7 bases at J, with 12 bases between the two ends. This CDR3 region has 14 residues. The V gene's germline CDR1 is SGHKS and CDR2 YYEKEE (reference sequence). The CDR3 DNA sequence: TGTGCCAGCAGCTTGCAGAGTATAGGCCAGCCCCAGCATTTT. Its translation is CASSLQSIGQPQHF.

There are many counts of this clonotype. The CDR3 DNA is TGTGCCAGCAGCGCCTCGCACTCCGAGCAGTACTTC. It is translated as CASSASHSEQYF. The chain is built from TRBV9 and TRBJ2-5; D is unclear. The last part of the DNA fits TRBJ2-7 better; the J call may be wrong. CDR1 SGDLS and CDR2 YYNGEE come from the germline V gene. The CDR3 consists of 12 residues.

The CDR3 reads CASYTRDRGTCEQYF. The DNA for the CDR3 is TGTGCCAGCTATACCCGGGACAGGGGAACCTGCGAGCAGTACTTC. V is TRBV28 and J is TRBJ2-7; 10 bases align to TRBD1. V shed 8 bases and J 6 bases; nucleotides not matched to a gene: 13. Germline lookup yields CDR1 MDHEN and CDR2 SYDVKM. This CDR3 region has 15 residues.

This clonotype has more than one count but fewer than ten. The chain is built from TRBV6-5 and TRBJ2-1; D is unresolved. Germline CDR1 and CDR2: MNHEY and SVGAGI. Trimming pared 8 bases from V and 7 bases from J, leaving 21 bases between. The CDR3 length is 15 residues. CDR3 residues: CASYESYPMYNEQFF. The CDR3 DNA is TGTGCCAGCTATGAGTCATACCCAATGTATAATGAGCAGTTCTTC.

The CDR3 DNA follows: TGCGCCAACACCAAGACAAGCGGAGGTGATACGCAGTATTTT. Translation gives CANTKTSGGDTQYF. The chain combines TRBV5-1 with TRBJ2-3, with D perhaps matching TRBD2 (5 bases). The germline V gene encodes CDR1 SGHRS and CDR2 YFSETQ. Trimming cost V 9 bases and J 6 bases, with 20 bases left between them. The CDR3 runs 14 residues.

This rearrangement joins TRBV5-1 to TRBJ2-2; D unclear. The V end lost 4 bases, the J end lost 3 bases, and 16 bases lay between the germline ends. CDR1 and CDR2 (germline): SGHRS, YFSETQ. This CDR3 has 16 amino acids. The CDR3 loop reads CASSSLGGEDTGELFF. The DNA of the CDR3 is TGCGCCAGCAGCAGCCTAGGTGGAGAGGACACCGGGGAGCTGTTTTTT.

There are a few counts of this clonotype. The junction departs from germline at one end; a sequencing error may be responsible. The chain joins TRBV7-9 to TRBJ2-1; a possible D gene is TRBD2 (6 bases). This CDR3 comprises 13 residues. CDR1 and CDR2 from the germline V gene are SEHNR and FQNEAQ (reference sequence). CDR3 region: CARSLARDFFAFF. The CDR3 nucleotides are TGTGCCCGCAGCTTAGCCCGGGACTTCTTCGCGTTCTTC. Supplemented by reference TRBV7-9 and TRBJ2-1, the full variable domain reads DTGVSQNPRHKITKRGQNVTFRCDPISEHNRLYWYRQTLGQGPEFLTYFQNEAQLEKSRLLSDRFSAERPKGSFSTLEIQRTEQGDSAMYLCARSLARDFFAFFGPGTRLTVL.

This clonotype was recorded at least ten times. The chain is built from TRBV29-1 and TRBJ2-5; TRBD1 matches 10 bases. The CDR3 sequence is 13 residues long. The V and J ends lost 4 bases and 4 bases, in that order; junction bases with no gene match: 3. Germline assignment: CDR1 SQVTM and CDR2 ANQGSEA. CDR3 region: CSVVRDRGETQYF. CDR3 sequence (DNA): TGCAGCGTTGTTCGGGACAGGGGAGAGACCCAGTACTTC.

The sample holds many counts of this clonotype. V is TRBV5-1 and J is TRBJ2-3; 7 bases are shared with TRBD2. The CDR3 has 15 amino acids. CDR1 is SGHRS and CDR2 is YFSETQ in the germline V gene. V trimming: 0 bases; J trimming: 3 bases; junction bases outside the gene matches: 4. CDR3 region: CASSLEPSGTDTQYF. Here the CDR3 DNA reads TGCGCCAGCAGCTTGGAACCTAGCGGAACAGATACGCAGTATTTT.

The gene calls are TRBV18 and TRBJ2-5; maybe TRBD1 (6 bases). The CDR3 sequence is 15 residues long. V was shortened by 2 bases and J by 4 bases, with 14 bases between the two germline ends. CDR1 is KGHSH, CDR2 LQKENI, per germline. Here the CDR3 DNA reads TGTGCCAGCTCACCATTACGAGGGGGTTCAGAGACCCAGTACTTC. It codes for CASSPLRGGSETQYF.